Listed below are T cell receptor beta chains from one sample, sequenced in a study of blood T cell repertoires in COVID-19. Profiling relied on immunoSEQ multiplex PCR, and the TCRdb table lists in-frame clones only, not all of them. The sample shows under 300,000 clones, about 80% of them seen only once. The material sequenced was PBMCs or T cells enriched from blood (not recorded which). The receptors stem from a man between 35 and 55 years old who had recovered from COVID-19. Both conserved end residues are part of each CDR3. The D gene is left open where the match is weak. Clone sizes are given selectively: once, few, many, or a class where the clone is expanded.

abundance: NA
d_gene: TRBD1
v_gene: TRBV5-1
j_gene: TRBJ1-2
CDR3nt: TGCGCCAGCAGCCTTGGGGGGACAGACGACTATGGCTACACCTTC
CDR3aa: CASSLGGTDDYGYTF

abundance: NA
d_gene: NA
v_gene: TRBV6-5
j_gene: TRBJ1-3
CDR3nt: TGTGCCATAGGGGACATCAAATACTCTGGAAACACCATATATTTT
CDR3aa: CAIGDIKYSGNTIYF

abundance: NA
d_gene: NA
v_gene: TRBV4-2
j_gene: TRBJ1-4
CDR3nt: TGTGCCAGCAGCCAAGATGATACCAGGGTGAGGCTGTTTTTT
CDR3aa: CASSQDDTRVRLFF

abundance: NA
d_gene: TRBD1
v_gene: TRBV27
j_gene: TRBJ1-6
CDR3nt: TGTGCCAGCAGTTCAGGGTCAGGGGGCGGTTCACCCCTCCACTTT
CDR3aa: CASSSGSGGGSPLHF

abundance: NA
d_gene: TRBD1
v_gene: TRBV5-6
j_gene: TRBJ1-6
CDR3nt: TGTGCCAGCAGCCATATGACAGGGGGCTATTATTCACCCCTCCACTTT
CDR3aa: CASSHMTGGYYSPLHF

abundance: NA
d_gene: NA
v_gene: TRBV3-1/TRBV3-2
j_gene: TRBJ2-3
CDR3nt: TGTGCCAGCATCTTGCGGGGGCCACACCCTTTCCATACGCAGTATTTT
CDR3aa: CASILRGPHPFHTQYF

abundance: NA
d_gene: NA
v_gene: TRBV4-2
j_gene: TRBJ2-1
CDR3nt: TGTGCCAGCAGCCAGAGGCACCGGGGGAGCTCCTACAATGAGCAGTTCTTC
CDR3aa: CASSQRHRGSSYNEQFF

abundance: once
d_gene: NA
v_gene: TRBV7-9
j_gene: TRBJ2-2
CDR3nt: TGTGCCAGCAGCCCCCCCGGGGGGAACACCGGGGAGCTGTTTTTT
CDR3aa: CASSPPGGNTGELFF

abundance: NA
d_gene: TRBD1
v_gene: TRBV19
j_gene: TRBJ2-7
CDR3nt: TGTGCCAGTAGTACCGGGACAGAATACGAGCAGTACTTC
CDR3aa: CASSTGTEYEQYF

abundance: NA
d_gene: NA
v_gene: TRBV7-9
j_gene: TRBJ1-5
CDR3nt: TGTGCCAGCAGCTTATCCCGTCAGCCCCAGCATTTT
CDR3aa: CASSLSRQPQHF

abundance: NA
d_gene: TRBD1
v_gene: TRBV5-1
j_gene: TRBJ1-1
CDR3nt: TGCGCCAGCACCGTAAACCCCGGGACAGGGCACACTGAAGCTTTCTTT
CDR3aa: CASTVNPGTGHTEAFF

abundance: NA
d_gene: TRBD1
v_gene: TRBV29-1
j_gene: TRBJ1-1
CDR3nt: TGCAGCGTCCTAGACAGGGTGGACACTGAAGCTTTCTTT
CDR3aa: CSVLDRVDTEAFF

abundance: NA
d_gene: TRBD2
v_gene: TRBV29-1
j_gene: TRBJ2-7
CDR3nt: TGCAGCGCCCAAAACGGGGGGTCCTACGAGCAGTACTTC
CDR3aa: CSAQNGGSYEQYF

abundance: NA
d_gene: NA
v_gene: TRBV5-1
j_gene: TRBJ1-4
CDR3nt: TGCGCCAGCAGCGCCACGGGGAGTGGTAATGAAAAACTGTTTTTT
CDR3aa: CASSATGSGNEKLFF

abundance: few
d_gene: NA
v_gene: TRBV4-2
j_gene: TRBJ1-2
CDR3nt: TGTGCCAGCAGCCAAGAACCGGAAGGGGGCTATGGCTACACCTTC
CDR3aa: CASSQEPEGGYGYTF

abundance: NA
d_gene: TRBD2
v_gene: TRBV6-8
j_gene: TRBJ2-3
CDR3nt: TGTGCCAGCAGTTATTCTCTAGCGGGGACAGATACGCAGTATTTT
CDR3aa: CASSYSLAGTDTQYF

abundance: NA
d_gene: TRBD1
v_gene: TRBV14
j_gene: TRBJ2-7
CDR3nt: TGTGCCAGCAGCCAAGAGGCTTCCAGGGGGCGCGAGCAGTACTTC
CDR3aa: CASSQEASRGREQYF

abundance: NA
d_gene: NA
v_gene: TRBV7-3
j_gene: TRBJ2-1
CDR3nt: TGTGCCAGCAGCTTGGACTATAACTCCTACAATGAGCAGTTCTTC
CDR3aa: CASSLDYNSYNEQFF

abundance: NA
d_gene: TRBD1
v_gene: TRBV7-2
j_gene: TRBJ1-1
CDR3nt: TGTGCCAGCAGCTTACAGGGGGAGTTGAACACTGAAGCTTTCTTT
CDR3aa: CASSLQGELNTEAFF

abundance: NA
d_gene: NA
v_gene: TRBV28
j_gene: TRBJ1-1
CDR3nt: TGTGCCAGCAGTTTTTCCTCACAGGGAAGGACTGAAGCTTTCTTT
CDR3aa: CASSFSSQGRTEAFF

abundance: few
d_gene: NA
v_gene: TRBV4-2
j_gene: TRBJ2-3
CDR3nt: TGTGCCAGCAGCCAGTGGCCGGGCGGGAACACAGATACGCAGTATTTT
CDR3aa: CASSQWPGGNTDTQYF

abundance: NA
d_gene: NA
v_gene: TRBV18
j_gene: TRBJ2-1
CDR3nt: TGTGCCAGCTCATACAGCGGGAATGAGCAGTTCTTC
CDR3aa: CASSYSGNEQFF

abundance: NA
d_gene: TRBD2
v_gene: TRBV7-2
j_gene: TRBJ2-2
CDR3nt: TGTGCCAGCAGCTTGGTAGCGGGGGCACAAAACGGGGAGCTGTTTTTT
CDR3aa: CASSLVAGAQNGELFF

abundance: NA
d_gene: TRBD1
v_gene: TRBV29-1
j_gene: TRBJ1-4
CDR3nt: TGCAGCGTTAGGGACAGGGAGAGTAATGAAAAACTGTTTTTT
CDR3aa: CSVRDRESNEKLFF

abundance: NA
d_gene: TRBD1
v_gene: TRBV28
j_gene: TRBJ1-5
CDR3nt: TGTGCCAGCAGATTAGGACAGGGGGCAATGAGGAGCAATCAGCCCCAGCATTTT
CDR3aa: CASRLGQGAMRSNQPQHF

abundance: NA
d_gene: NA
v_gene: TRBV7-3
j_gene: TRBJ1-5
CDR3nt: TGTGCCAGCAGTCCGAATCCAAACGGGCAGCCCCAGCATTTT
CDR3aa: CASSPNPNGQPQHF

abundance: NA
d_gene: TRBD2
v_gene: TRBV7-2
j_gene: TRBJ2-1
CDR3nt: TGTGCCAGCGGAGGAGGGCGGGGGGGCCAAAATGAGCAGTTCTTC
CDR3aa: CASGGGRGGQNEQFF

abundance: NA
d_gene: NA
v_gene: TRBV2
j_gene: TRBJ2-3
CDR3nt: TGTGCCAGCAGGAAAGGACTCAGCACAGATACGCAGTATTTT
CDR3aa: CASRKGLSTDTQYF

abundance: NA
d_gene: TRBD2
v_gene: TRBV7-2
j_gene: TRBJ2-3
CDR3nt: TGTGCCAGCAGCCTGAGGCGGGGGGTACTGGGGAACACAGATACGCAGTATTTT
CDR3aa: CASSLRRGVLGNTDTQYF

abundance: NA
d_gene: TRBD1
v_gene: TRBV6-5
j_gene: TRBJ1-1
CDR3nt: TGTGCCGGTAGGGACAGGGGGCTGGTGGAGATAGCTTTCTTT
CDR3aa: CAGRDRGLVEIAFF

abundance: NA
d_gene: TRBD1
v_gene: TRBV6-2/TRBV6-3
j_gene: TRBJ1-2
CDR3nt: TGTGCCAGCAGTTACAAGGGCAACAGGGGCTATGGCTACACCTTC
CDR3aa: CASSYKGNRGYGYTF

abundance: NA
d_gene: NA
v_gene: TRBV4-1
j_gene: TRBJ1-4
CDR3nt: TGCGCCAGCAGGACAGCAACTAATGAAAAACTGTTTTTT
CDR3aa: CASRTATNEKLFF

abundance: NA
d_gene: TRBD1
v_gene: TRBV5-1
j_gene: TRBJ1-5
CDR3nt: TGCGCCAGCAGCTCGGGGGACAGGGTTCAGCCCCAGCATTTT
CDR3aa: CASSSGDRVQPQHF

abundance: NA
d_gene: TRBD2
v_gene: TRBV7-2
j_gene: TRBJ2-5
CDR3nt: TGTGCCAGCAGCTTAGCGCTAGCGGAACAAGAGACCCAGTACTTC
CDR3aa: CASSLALAEQETQYF

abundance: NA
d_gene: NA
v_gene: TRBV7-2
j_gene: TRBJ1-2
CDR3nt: TGTGCCAGCAGCTTAGTCGCGGGAGGGGACTATGGCTACACCTTC
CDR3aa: CASSLVAGGDYGYTF

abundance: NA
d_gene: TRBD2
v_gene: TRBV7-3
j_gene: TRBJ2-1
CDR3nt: TGTGCCAGCAGTCACAGACTAGCGGGAGTCAATGAGCAGTTCTTC
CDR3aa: CASSHRLAGVNEQFF

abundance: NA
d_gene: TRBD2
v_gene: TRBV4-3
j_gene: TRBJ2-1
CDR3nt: TGCGCCAGCAGCCAAGACCCCGCTAGCGGGGTGGGGAAGCAGTTCTTC
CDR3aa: CASSQDPASGVGKQFF

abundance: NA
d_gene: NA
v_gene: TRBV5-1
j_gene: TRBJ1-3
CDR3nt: TGCGCCAGCAGCTTGTTCGCAGGGGAAGGAAACACCATATATTTT
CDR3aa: CASSLFAGEGNTIYF

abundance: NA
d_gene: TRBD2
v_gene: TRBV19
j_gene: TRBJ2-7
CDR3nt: TGTGCCAGTAGTGCCCGGGAGGGGAACTCCTACGAGCAGTACTTC
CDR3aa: CASSAREGNSYEQYF

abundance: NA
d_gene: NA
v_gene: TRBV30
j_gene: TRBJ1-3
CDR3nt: TGTGCCTGGAGCGATCCCCAGGGCCCTCTTTGGAACACCATATATTTT
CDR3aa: CAWSDPQGPLWNTIYF

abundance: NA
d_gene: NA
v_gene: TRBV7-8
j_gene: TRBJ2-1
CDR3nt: TGTGCCAGCAGCTTACTCCGGGATGCTGAGCAGTTCTTC
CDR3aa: CASSLLRDAEQFF

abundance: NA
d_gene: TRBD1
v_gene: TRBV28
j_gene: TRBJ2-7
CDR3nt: TGTGCCAGCAGTTCCCCGGGACAGGGAGAATGGCAGTACTTC
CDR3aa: CASSSPGQGEWQYF

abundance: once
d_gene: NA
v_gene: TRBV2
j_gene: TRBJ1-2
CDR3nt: TGTGCCAGCAGTGAAGCGAGTAGGGAGTTGGGTGGCTACACCTTC
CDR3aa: CASSEASRELGGYTF

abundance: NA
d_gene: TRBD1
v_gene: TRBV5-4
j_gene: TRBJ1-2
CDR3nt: TGTGCCAGCAGCTCGCCCCGGGACAGTTTCTATGGCTACACCTTC
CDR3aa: CASSSPRDSFYGYTF

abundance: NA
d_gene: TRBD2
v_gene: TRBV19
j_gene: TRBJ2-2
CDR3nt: TGTGCCAGTACCCTTAGGGCGGGGGGGCCCGACACCGGGGAGCTGTTTTTT
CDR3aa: CASTLRAGGPDTGELFF

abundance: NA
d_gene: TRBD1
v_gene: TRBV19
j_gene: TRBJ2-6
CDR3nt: TGTGCCAGTAGGCCATGGGGACAGGGCTCTGGGGCCAACGTCCTGACTTTC
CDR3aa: CASRPWGQGSGANVLTF

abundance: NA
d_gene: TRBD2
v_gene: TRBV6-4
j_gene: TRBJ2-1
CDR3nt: TGTGCCAGCTTTTCCCGAGCGGGGGGACCCTACAATGAGCAGTTCTTC
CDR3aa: CASFSRAGGPYNEQFF

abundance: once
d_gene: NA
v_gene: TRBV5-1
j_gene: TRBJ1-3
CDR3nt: TGCGCCAGCAGCTTCTTGGGGGCGCTGGTATCGGACACCATATATTTT
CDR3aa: CASSFLGALVSDTIYF

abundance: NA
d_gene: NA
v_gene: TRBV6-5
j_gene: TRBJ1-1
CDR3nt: TGTGCCAGCAGTTACGCGGGGGGAAGTGAAGCTTTCTTT
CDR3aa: CASSYAGGSEAFF

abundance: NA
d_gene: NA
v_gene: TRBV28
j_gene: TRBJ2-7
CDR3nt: TGTGCCAGCGTACAAGGGGGGGATAGCGACGAGCAGTACTTC
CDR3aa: CASVQGGDSDEQYF

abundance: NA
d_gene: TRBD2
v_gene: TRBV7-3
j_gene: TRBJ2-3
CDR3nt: TGTGCCAGCAGCGAAGATCTAGCGGGGACAGATACGCAGTATTTT
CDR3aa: CASSEDLAGTDTQYF

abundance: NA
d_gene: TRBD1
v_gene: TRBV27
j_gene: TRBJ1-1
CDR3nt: TGTGCCAGCAGTGGTAAACAGGGGACTGAAGCTTTCTTT
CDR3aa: CASSGKQGTEAFF

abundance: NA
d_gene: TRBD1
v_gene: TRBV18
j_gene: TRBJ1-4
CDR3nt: TGTGCCAGCTCACCCGGACAGGGCCCTAATGAAAAACTGTTTTTT
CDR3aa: CASSPGQGPNEKLFF

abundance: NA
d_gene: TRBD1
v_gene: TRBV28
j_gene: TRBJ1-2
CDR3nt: TGTGCCAGCGATAGCACCGGGACAGGGACTCGGTATGGCTACACCTTC
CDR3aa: CASDSTGTGTRYGYTF

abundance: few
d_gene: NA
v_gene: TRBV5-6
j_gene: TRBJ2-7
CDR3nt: TGTGCCAGCAGCCGAGGCTACGAGCAGTACTTC
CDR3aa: CASSRGYEQYF